A few counts support the clone carrying this TCR beta chain. The data stem from a study of blood T cell repertoires in COVID-19. V lost 4 bases to trimming and J lost 0 bases; unmatched junction nucleotides: 8. Germline V gene lookup returns CDR1 LNHDA and CDR2 SQIVND (reference sequence). The CDR3 extends over 17 amino acids. Sequencing used immunoSEQ multiplex PCR; TCRdb keeps in-frame clones, though not all of them. Of 50,000 to 70,000 clones in the sample, roughly 78% were seen once. The origin of this receptor is a man aged 55 to 70 with acute or convalescent COVID-19. The chain recombines TRBV19 with TRBJ1-2, with 10 bases aligning to TRBD1. The sample consisted of peripheral blood. The CDR3 DNA follows: TGTGCCAGTAGTACCCCCCGGGACAGGGGAGCTAACTATGGCTACACCTTC. Residues: CASSTPRDRGANYGYTF.